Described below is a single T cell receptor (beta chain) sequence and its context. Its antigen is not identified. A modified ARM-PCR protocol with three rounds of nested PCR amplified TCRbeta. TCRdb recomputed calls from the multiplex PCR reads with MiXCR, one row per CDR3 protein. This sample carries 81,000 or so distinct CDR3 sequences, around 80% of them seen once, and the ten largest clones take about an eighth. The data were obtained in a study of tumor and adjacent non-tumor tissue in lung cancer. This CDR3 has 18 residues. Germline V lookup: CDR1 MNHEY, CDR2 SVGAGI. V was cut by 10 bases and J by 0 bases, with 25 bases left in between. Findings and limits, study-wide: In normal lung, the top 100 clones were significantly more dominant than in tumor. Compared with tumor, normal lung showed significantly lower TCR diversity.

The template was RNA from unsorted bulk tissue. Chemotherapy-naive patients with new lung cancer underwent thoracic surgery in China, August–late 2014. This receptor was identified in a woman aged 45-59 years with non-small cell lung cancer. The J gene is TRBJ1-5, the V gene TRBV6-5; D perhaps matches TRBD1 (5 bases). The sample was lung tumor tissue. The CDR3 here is CANSSRAAGHNSNQPQHF. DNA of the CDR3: TGTGCCAACAGCTCGCGGGCGGCAGGACATAATAGCAATCAGCCCCAGCATTTT.